This T cell receptor beta chain originates from a study of T cell clonotyping in hematopoietic cell transplantation. Study-wide results and caveats: After transplant, recipient diversity fell while pathologically expanded clonotypes grew through day 180.

Clones were sequenced by immunoSEQ multiplex PCR, and TCRdb holds only the in-frame ones, with some missing. This repertoire shows thousands of clones, 90% to 97% found once; its top ten account for approximately 0.5%. Remarks on this clone: The antigen is not known.

This receptor was identified in a male patient aged 40-55 years who had an allogeneic stem cell transplant from a related donor, so the T cells may come from the graft donor. Some clones in this sample may be carry-over from other donors' samples. Sequenced here: PBMCs, sampled 30 days after allogeneic stem cell transplant.

CDR3 sequence reads: CATGQGAYGGYTF. Here the CDR3 DNA reads TGTGCCACCGGACAGGGGGCCTACGGTGGCTACACCTTC. The gene calls are TRBV9 and TRBJ1-2, with 11 bases fitting TRBD1. The CDR3 spans 13 residues. Germline CDR1 and CDR2: SGDLS and YYNGEE. The J segment lost 7 bases and the V segment lost 9 bases, leaving 8 bases of the junction unmatched. Complete variable domain (other parts from reference TRBV9 and TRBJ1-2): DSGVTQTPKHLITATGQRVTLRCSPRSGDLSVYWYQQSLDQGLQFLIQYYNGEERAKGNILERFSAQQFPDLHSELNLSSLELGDSALYFCATGQGAYGGYTFGSGTRLTVV.